This T cell receptor (beta chain) came from a study of molecular identifiers for immune sequencing clone quantification. Turning to the study itself: The replicate experiment used RNA from roughly 20,000 or 100,000 naive CD8 cells. This RNA was split into five aliquots, and four of them were sequenced.

Previously described methods with listed TCR primers produced the bulk TCR libraries. TCRdb reprocessed the PCR reads with MiXCR, giving one entry per CDR3 protein. The table lists a few hundred thousand distinct CDR3 sequences, about a fifth of them singletons. Study results and limitations: For highly expanded clones, sizes could be underestimated when identical TCR molecules share a barcode.

V lost 2 bases and J lost 5; bases outside the gene matches: 14. The CDR3 has 18 residues. The V gene's germline CDR1 is MNHEY and CDR2 SMNVEV (reference sequence). Turning to this clonotype: What it recognizes is unknown.

This TCR was sampled from a human donor in good health. Some libraries in this study had Jurkat cell RNA spiked in. This sequence joins TRBV27 and TRBJ2-7, with 11 bases matching TRBD2. Sequenced: naive CD8+ T cells from blood, with Jurkat cell RNA spiked in. Subset indicated: FACS-sorted CD8+CD4-CCR7+CD45RA+ naive T cells. In DNA, the CDR3 is TGTGCCAGCAGTTTAACTAGCGGGAGTTGGAGTCTTGGCAACGAGCAGTACTTC. Encoded protein: CASSLTSGSWSLGNEQYF.